Shown below are 8 T cell receptor beta chains from a single sample sequenced in a study of blood T cell repertoires in COVID-19. The protocol was immunoSEQ multiplex PCR, while the TCRdb copy is restricted to in-frame clones and leaves out a portion. The sample holds 130,000 or so clones, approximately 90% seen once. The sequencing input was peripheral blood. These receptor sequences come from a human donor in a cohort sampled during active COVID-19.

The chain couples TRBV5-1 to TRBJ1-2; TRBD1 matches 7 bases. Germline V gene lookup returns CDR1 SGHRS and CDR2 YFSETQ. V shed 3 bases and J 7 bases; nucleotides not matched to a gene: 9. The CDR3 spans 14 residues. CDR3 nucleotides: TGCGCCAGCAGCTCGATTCAGGGGGGTAGTGGCTACACCTTC. Translation gives CASSSIQGGSGYTF.

V and J are TRBV4-1 and TRBJ1-2; TRBD1 matches 8 bases. The trim removed 3 bases at V and 7 bases at J, leaving 13 bases unmatched. The germline V gene encodes CDR1 MGHRA and CDR2 YSYEKL. CDR3 length equals 16 residues. CDR3: CASSQGPGQEARGYTF. DNA for the CDR3: TGCGCCAGCAGCCAGGGTCCGGGACAGGAGGCGCGTGGCTACACCTTC.

The chain employs TRBV19 and TRBJ2-3; 13 bases agree with TRBD2. The germline CDR1 and CDR2 sequences are LNHDA and SQIVND (reference sequence). V was pared by 6 bases and J by 3 bases, with 9 bases of the junction left unmatched. This CDR3 region has 17 residues. The CDR3 nucleotides read TGTGCCAGTAGCGGGGGACTAGCGGGAAGTTGGACAGATACGCAGTATTTT. It is translated as CASSGGLAGSWTDTQYF.

The chain recombines TRBV11-2 with TRBJ1-1, with 7 nucleotides matching TRBD1. Germline values: CDR1 SGHAT, CDR2 FQNNGV. This CDR3 region has 14 residues. Losses at the gene ends were 5 bases for V and 1 base for J; bases not matched to a gene: 4. CDR3 sequence reads: CASSVGTANTEAFF. CDR3 sequence (DNA): TGTGCCAGCAGCGTCGGGACAGCGAACACTGAAGCTTTCTTT.

The chain is built from TRBV18 and TRBJ2-7; TRBD1 aligns across 9 bases. Trimming took 5 bases from V and 6 from J; bases not matched to a gene: 5. This CDR3 has 13 amino acids. Germline V gene sequence: CDR1 KGHSH, CDR2 LQKENI. CDR3 protein: CASSWDREAEQYF. The CDR3 DNA follows: TGTGCCAGCTCATGGGACAGGGAGGCCGAGCAGTACTTC.

The V and J genes are TRBV19 and TRBJ1-2; D possibly corresponds to TRBD1 (5 bases). Trimming took 5 bases from V and 2 from J, leaving 15 bases between them. The CDR3 length is 15 residues. Germline loops: CDR1 LNHDA, CDR2 SQIVND (reference sequence). The CDR3 DNA is TGTGCCAGTAGTCCGCACGACAGATCAAACTATGGCTACACCTTC. Encoded protein: CASSPHDRSNYGYTF.

The CDR3 reads CASSPPYGGGDTQYF. As DNA, the CDR3 is TGTGCCAGCAGCCCCCCGTATGGGGGGGGAGATACGCAGTATTTT. The chain employs TRBV11-2 and TRBJ2-3, with 7 nucleotides matching TRBD2. J was trimmed by 5 bases and V by 5 bases; bases with no gene match: 10. Germline V CDR1 and CDR2: SGHAT, FQNNGV. CDR3 length: 15 amino acids.

This chain uses TRBV29-1 with TRBJ2-3; 8 bases match TRBD2. The V gene end was trimmed by 3 bases and the J gene end by 2 bases; junction bases not matched to a gene: 7. The CDR3 is 15 residues long. In germline, CDR1 is SQVTM, CDR2 ANQGSEA. The CDR3 DNA sequence: TGCAGCGTTGACGTGATCGGGGGGGACACAGATACGCAGTATTTT. This translates into CSVDVIGGDTDTQYF.